This passage covers 3 T cell receptor beta chains from one sample sequenced in a study of blood T cell repertoires in COVID-19. The table came from immunoSEQ multiplex PCR; TCRdb's copy has only in-frame clones and leaves some out. Of 150,000 or so clones in the sample, 70% to 90% were seen once. Sequenced material: peripheral blood. These receptors came from a woman aged 55-69 years with COVID-19, enrolled during active disease.

DNA of the CDR3: TGTGCCAGCAGCCCGGGGGGGGATACGCAGTATTTT. Amino acids: CASSPGGDTQYF. The chain recombines TRBV7-2 with TRBJ2-3, with 8 bases fitting TRBD2. The length of the CDR3 is 12 residues. V gave up 5 bases and J gave up 6 bases; unmatched junction bases: 1. Germline lookup yields CDR1 SGHTA and CDR2 FQGNSA.

The V call is TRBV27, the J call TRBJ1-5; possibly TRBD1 for D (5 bases). There are 14 residues in the CDR3. The germline V and J ends were trimmed by 5 bases and 5 bases, with 13 bases remaining between them. The germline V gene encodes CDR1 MNHEY and CDR2 SMNVEV (reference sequence). The CDR3 region is CASSTEGVHQPQHF. In DNA, the CDR3 is TGTGCCAGCAGTACCGAAGGGGTTCATCAGCCCCAGCATTTT.

J is TRBJ2-7 and V is TRBV13; 8 bases match TRBD1. This CDR3 has 14 residues. With V trimmed by 5 bases and J by 7 bases, 10 bases remained unmatched. Germline V gene lookup returns CDR1 PRHDT and CDR2 FYEKMQ (reference sequence). The CDR3 nucleotides read TGTGCCAGCAGCCCGGACAGGGAGAAAAGAGAGCAGTACTTC. The encoded protein is CASSPDREKREQYF.